The 25 T cell receptor beta chains presented below share a single source sample, sequenced in a study of shared clonotypes between healthy human individuals. Clones were read by immunoSEQ multiplex PCR, and TCRdb kept only the in-frame ones, dropping some. The table lists 550,000 to 850,000 clones, around 77% of them singletons. The specimen was memory CD4+ T cells sorted from blood. The subset denotes: CD45RA-negative fraction. The source of these receptors is a young woman in good health.

V gene TRBV19 combines with J gene TRBJ2-1; 7 bases are a match to TRBD2. The V segment lost 10 bases and the J segment 3 bases; nucleotides outside the gene matches: 9. CDR3 size: 14 residues. Germline V lookup: CDR1 LNHDA, CDR2 SQIVND (reference sequence). In nucleotides, the CDR3 is TGTGCCACCAAGTCCAGGACTAGCTACAATGAGCAGTTCTTC. Residues: CATKSRTSYNEQFF.

This sequence joins TRBV19 and TRBJ1-1; D ambiguous. This CDR3 region has 13 residues. CDR1 is LNHDA, CDR2 SQIVND, per germline (reference sequence). V was trimmed by 4 bases and J by 8 bases, leaving 14 bases between them. The DNA for the CDR3 is TGTGCCAGTAGTACCCTCTCGGGATCGGAAGCTTTCTTT. As protein: CASSTLSGSEAFF.

The chain has TRBV28 and TRBJ2-1; 7 bases match TRBD1. Germline V CDR1 and CDR2: MDHEN, SYDVKM. The CDR3 totals 14 residues. V shed 7 bases and J 3 bases; nucleotides not matched to a gene: 6. The CDR3 nucleotides are TGTGCCAGCACCCCCGGGACAGTCTACAATGAGCAGTTCTTC. Amino acid sequence: CASTPGTVYNEQFF.

This clone showed up just once. V is TRBV6-6 and J is TRBJ2-1, with D perhaps TRBD2 (6 bases). V was clipped by 2 bases and J by 8 bases, with 16 bases between them. This CDR3 region has 15 residues. CDR1 is MNHNY and CDR2 is SVGAGI in the germline V gene (reference sequence). CDR3 bases: TGTGCCAGCAGTTACCCCAGAGGATCGGGGGATGAGCAGTTCTTC. Its translation is CASSYPRGSGDEQFF.

With respect to this clone: Just one base apart from a much larger clone, this may be a read error. The chain carries TRBV7-2 and TRBJ2-1; D is ambiguous. CDR1 is SGHTA and CDR2 is FQGNSA in the germline V gene. Trimming removed 4 bases at V and 4 bases at J, with 2 bases between. The length of the CDR3 is 11 residues. The CDR3 DNA reads TGTGCCAGCAGCTATTACAATGAGCAGTTCTTC. It encodes CASSYYNEQFF.

This clone showed up just a few times. The chain is built from TRBV5-4 and TRBJ2-1; D remains ambiguous. This CDR3 has 14 amino acids. Trimming removed 0 bases from V and 1 base from J, with 5 bases in between. CDR1 is SGHNT and CDR2 is YYREEE in the germline V gene (reference sequence). CDR3 loop: CASSLGDSYNEQFF. The CDR3 region has the DNA TGTGCCAGCAGCTTGGGGGATTCCTACAATGAGCAGTTCTTC.

The rearrangement links TRBV6-1 to TRBJ2-3; 7 bases are a match to TRBD1. V lost 6 bases, J lost 2 bases, and 5 bases stayed unmatched. This CDR3 has 14 amino acids. Germline-derived CDR1 and CDR2 are MNHNS and SASEGT. CDR3 region: CASRDRVFTDTQYF. In DNA, the CDR3 is TGTGCCAGCAGAGACAGGGTTTTCACAGATACGCAGTATTTT.

CDR3 nucleotide sequence: TGTGCCAGCAGACCCACCGTGGTAGGGTCCAATGAGCAGTTCTTC. Amino acid sequence: CASRPTVVGSNEQFF. The chain joins TRBV7-9 to TRBJ2-1; D unresolved. CDR1 and CDR2 from the germline V gene are SEHNR and FQNEAQ (reference sequence). This CDR3 region has 15 residues. V lost 6 bases and J 6 bases, leaving 18 bases between the germline ends. Using reference TRBV7-9 and TRBJ2-1 for the parts outside the CDR3, the full variable domain is DTGVSQNPRHKITKRGQNVTFRCDPISEHNRLYWYRQTLGQGPEFLTYFQNEAQLEKSRLLSDRFSAERPKGSFSTLEIQRTEQGDSAMYLCASRPTVVGSNEQFFGPGTRLTVL.

This clone occurred a few times. The chain joins TRBV27 to TRBJ2-3; the D gene is possibly TRBD2 (6 bases). The V end lost 5 bases, the J end lost 2 bases, and 11 bases lay between the germline ends. The length of the CDR3 is 14 residues. CDR1 is MNHEY and CDR2 is SMNVEV in the germline V gene (reference sequence). The CDR3 DNA reads TGTGCCAGCAGTCCGGGACTGCTCACAGATACGCAGTATTTT. Its translation is CASSPGLLTDTQYF.

The chain links TRBV6-5 to TRBJ2-7, with a possible D match to TRBD2 (5 bases). The CDR3 runs to 13 residues. Trimming pared 4 bases from V and 6 bases from J, leaving 13 bases between. Germline loops: CDR1 MNHEY, CDR2 SVGAGI. The CDR3 here is CASSLSSRGEQYF. CDR3 sequence (DNA): TGTGCCAGCAGTTTAAGTTCCCGGGGCGAGCAGTACTTC.

The rearrangement joins TRBV21-1 to TRBJ1-1; the D call in the table, TRBD1, was not verified against the DNA. TRBV21-1 counts as a pseudogene. The CDR3 is made up of 14 amino acids. The DNA of the CDR3 is TGTGCCAGCAGCCATGGCAGAACAGGCACTGAAGCTTTCTTT. This codes for CASSHGRTGTEAFF.

The chain has TRBV11-2 and TRBJ1-2; 7 bases align to TRBD1. V gave up 0 bases and J gave up 5 bases; unmatched junction bases: 3. Germline V CDR1 and CDR2: SGHAT, FQNNGV. This CDR3 comprises 14 residues. Here the CDR3 reads CASSLDHRGYGYTF. For the CDR3, the DNA is TGTGCCAGCAGCTTAGACCACAGGGGATATGGCTACACCTTC.

The gene calls are TRBV28 and TRBJ1-4, with D perhaps matching TRBD1 (5 bases). Trimming left V 4 bases short and J 8 bases short, with 17 bases between. In germline, CDR1 is MDHEN, CDR2 SYDVKM. The CDR3 length is 15 residues. The CDR3 coding sequence is TGTGCCAGCAGTTGGTCAGGGAAGGAAAGGGAAAAACTGTTTTTT. This encodes CASSWSGKEREKLFF. Variable domain in full (rest from reference TRBV28 and TRBJ1-4): DVKVTQSSRYLVKRTGEKVFLECVQDMDHENMFWYRQDPGLGLRLIYFSYDVKMKEKGDIPEGYSVSREKKERFSLILESASTNQTSMYLCASSWSGKEREKLFFGSGTQLSVL.

This clone was seen once. The V gene is TRBV19, the J gene TRBJ2-1; no reliable D call. V dropped 3 bases and J dropped 0 bases, with 12 bases sitting between them. The germline V gene has CDR1 LNHDA and CDR2 SQIVND (reference sequence). CDR3 size: 16 residues. The CDR3 DNA reads TGTGCCAGTAGTATGTTTGGACCAAGCTCCTACAATGAGCAGTTCTTC. Protein product: CASSMFGPSSYNEQFF. The variable domain in full, with the rest retrieved from reference TRBV19 and TRBJ2-1, is DGGITQSPKYLFRKEGQNVTLSCEQNLNHDAMYWYRQDPGQGLRLIYYSQIVNDFQKGDIAEGYSVSREKKESFPLTVTSAQKNPTAFYLCASSMFGPSSYNEQFFGPGTRLTVL.

The chain recombines TRBV29-1 with TRBJ1-5; 7 positions match TRBD1. The germline gives CDR1 SQVTM, CDR2 ANQGSEA. CDR3 length equals 12 residues. The ends lost 7 bases at V and 5 bases at J; junction bases unmatched: 5. The CDR3 here is CSAAGTDQPQHF. CDR3 DNA: TGCAGCGCCGCCGGGACAGATCAGCCCCAGCATTTT.

This rearrangement joins TRBV19 to TRBJ1-4, with 9 positions matching TRBD1. Per the germline V gene, CDR1 is LNHDA and CDR2 is SQIVND (reference sequence). The CDR3 has 16 residues. With V trimmed by 5 bases and J by 0 bases, 4 bases remained unmatched. CDR3 sequence: CASSSRQGATNEKLFF. CDR3 nucleotides: TGTGCCAGTAGTTCACGACAGGGGGCAACTAATGAAAAACTGTTTTTT.

J is TRBJ2-1 and V is TRBV10-2; D could derive from TRBD1 or TRBD2 (5 bases each). Germline values: CDR1 WSHSY, CDR2 SAAADI. CDR3 length: 13 amino acids. The V gene lost 7 bases and the J gene lost 9 bases, with 16 bases spanning the gap. The CDR3 loop reads CASMSNRGPEQFF. The CDR3 bases are TGCGCCAGCATGTCGAACCGGGGCCCTGAGCAGTTCTTC.

This clone was recorded once. This CDR3 is also generated by other DNA sequences in the sample. The V call is TRBV5-1, the J call TRBJ2-1; no reliable D call. The CDR3 has 11 residues. Germline loops: CDR1 SGHRS, CDR2 YFSETQ. The V and J ends lost 1 base and 9 bases respectively, with 5 bases between them. The CDR3 is CASSLSREQFF. Here the CDR3 DNA reads TGCGCCAGCAGCTTGTCCCGTGAGCAGTTCTTC.

At least ten counts were recorded for this clone. The chain has TRBV9 and TRBJ2-3; 8 positions agree with TRBD2. V was clipped by 0 bases and J by 3 bases; unmatched bases: 3. The CDR3 has 15 amino acids. The germline V gene encodes CDR1 SGDLS and CDR2 YYNGEE. The CDR3 region is CASSVAAGETDTQYF. In DNA form, the CDR3 reads TGTGCCAGCAGCGTAGCAGCGGGAGAGACAGATACGCAGTATTTT. The full variable domain, rest sourced from reference TRBV9 and TRBJ2-3, is DSGVTQTPKHLITATGQRVTLRCSPRSGDLSVYWYQQSLDQGLQFLIQYYNGEERAKGNILERFSAQQFPDLHSELNLSSLELGDSALYFCASSVAAGETDTQYFGPGTRLTVL.

V gene TRBV5-1 combines with J gene TRBJ1-2; TRBD1 matches 11 bases. CDR1 is SGHRS and CDR2 is YFSETQ in the germline V gene. V lost 3 bases and J lost 4; bases outside the gene matches: 8. The CDR3 consists of 16 residues. In nucleotides, the CDR3 is TGCGCCAGCAGCTCCCGGGACAGGGGGTCGGGCTATGGCTACACCTTC. This gives the protein CASSSRDRGSGYGYTF.

This clone came up once. The chain links TRBV7-9 to TRBJ1-6, with 7 bases lining up with TRBD1. V lost 5 bases to trimming and J lost 7 bases; unmatched junction nucleotides: 5. This CDR3 region has 14 residues. Germline V gives CDR1 SEHNR, CDR2 FQNEAQ (reference sequence). As DNA, the CDR3 is TGTGCCAGCAGCCCGGGACAGAAGAATTCACCCCTCCACTTT. Residues: CASSPGQKNSPLHF. Full variable domain (rest looked up from reference TRBV7-9 and TRBJ1-6): DTGVSQNPRHKITKRGQNVTFRCDPISEHNRLYWYRQTLGQGPEFLTYFQNEAQLEKSRLLSDRFSAERPKGSFSTLEIQRTEQGDSAMYLCASSPGQKNSPLHFGNGTRLTVT.

The chain uses TRBV11-1 and TRBJ2-1; the match to TRBD1 covers 8 bases. The CDR3 spans 15 residues. Germline V gives CDR1 SGHAT, CDR2 FQDESV (reference sequence). Trimming removed 5 bases from V and 10 bases from J; junction bases left unmatched: 13. The CDR3 coding sequence is TGTGCCAGCAGCCTCGACCGCAGGGGGCGTGGGGAGCAGTTCTTC. It translates to CASSLDRRGRGEQFF.

The chain recombines TRBV29-1 with TRBJ2-1; 7 nucleotides match TRBD2. The germline gives CDR1 SQVTM, CDR2 ANQGSEA. With V trimmed by 3 bases and J by 6 bases, 8 bases remained unmatched. The CDR3 consists of 14 residues. This chain's CDR3 is CSVDIAGAFNEQFF. As DNA, the CDR3 is TGCAGCGTTGATATAGCGGGCGCATTCAATGAGCAGTTCTTC.

About this clone: Within the sample, other DNA sequences also encode this same CDR3. The chain carries TRBV7-2 and TRBJ2-7, with D maybe TRBD1 (6 bases). CDR3 length: 12 amino acids. V shed 4 bases and J shed 4 bases, with 8 bases lying between them. Looked up from germline, CDR1 is SGHTA and CDR2 is FQGNSA. CDR3 region: CASSSQGYEQYF. The CDR3, as DNA: TGTGCCAGCAGCTCACAGGGATACGAGCAGTACTTC.

This clone has a single count. V usage is TRBV28 and J usage is TRBJ2-3; either TRBD1 or TRBD2 may supply D (5 bases each). Germline V gene data show CDR1 as MDHEN and CDR2 as SYDVKM. Between the trimmed V and J ends, which lost 2 bases and 6 bases, there was a span of 15 bases. The CDR3 has 15 amino acids. The CDR3 loop is CASSLTGTGIDTQYF. The CDR3 DNA sequence: TGTGCCAGCAGTTTAACCGGGACGGGAATTGATACGCAGTATTTT.